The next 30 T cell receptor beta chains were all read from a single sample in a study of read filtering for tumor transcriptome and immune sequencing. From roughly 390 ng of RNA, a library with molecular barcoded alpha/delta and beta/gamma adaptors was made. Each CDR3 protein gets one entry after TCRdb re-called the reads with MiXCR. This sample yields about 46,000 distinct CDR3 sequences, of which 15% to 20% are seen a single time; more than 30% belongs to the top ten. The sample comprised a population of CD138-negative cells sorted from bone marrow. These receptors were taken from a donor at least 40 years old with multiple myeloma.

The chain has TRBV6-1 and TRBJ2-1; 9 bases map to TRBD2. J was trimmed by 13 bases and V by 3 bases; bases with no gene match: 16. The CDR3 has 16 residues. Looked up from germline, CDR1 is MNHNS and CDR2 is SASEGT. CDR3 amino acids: CASSDRVAGVFSDQFF. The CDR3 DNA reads TGTGCCAGCAGTGATCGGGTAGCGGGAGTTTTTTCTGATCAGTTCTTC.

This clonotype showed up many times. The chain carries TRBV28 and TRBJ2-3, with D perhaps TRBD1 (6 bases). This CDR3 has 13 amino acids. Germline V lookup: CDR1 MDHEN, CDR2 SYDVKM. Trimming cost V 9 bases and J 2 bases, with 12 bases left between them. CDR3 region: CASSDRFTDTQYF. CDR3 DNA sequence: TGTGCCAGTTCGGACAGATTCACAGATACGCAGTATTTT.

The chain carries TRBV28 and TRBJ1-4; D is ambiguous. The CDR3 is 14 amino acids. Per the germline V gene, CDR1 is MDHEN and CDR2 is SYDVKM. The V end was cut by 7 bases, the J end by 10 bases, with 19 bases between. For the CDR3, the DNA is TGTGCCAGCACCACGGCGGGCGAGGGAAGAAAACTGTTTTTT. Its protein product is CASTTAGEGRKLFF. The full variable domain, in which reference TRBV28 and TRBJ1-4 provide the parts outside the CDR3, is DVKVTQSSRYLVKRTGEKVFLECVQDMDHENMFWYRQDPGLGLRLIYFSYDVKMKEKGDIPEGYSVSREKKERFSLILESASTNQTSMYLCASTTAGEGRKLFFGSGTQLSVL.

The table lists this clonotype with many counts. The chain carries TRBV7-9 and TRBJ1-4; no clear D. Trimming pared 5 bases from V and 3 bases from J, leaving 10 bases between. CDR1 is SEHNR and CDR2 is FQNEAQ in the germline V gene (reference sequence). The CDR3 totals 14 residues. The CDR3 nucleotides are TGTGCCAGCAGCCCGATCGGCCCTAATGAAAAACTGTTTTTT. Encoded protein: CASSPIGPNEKLFF.

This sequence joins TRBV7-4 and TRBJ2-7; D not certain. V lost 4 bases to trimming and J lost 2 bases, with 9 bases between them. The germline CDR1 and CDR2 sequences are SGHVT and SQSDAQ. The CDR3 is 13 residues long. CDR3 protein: CASSSACTYEQYF. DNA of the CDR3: TGTGCCAGCAGCTCCGCCTGCACCTACGAGCAGTACTTC.

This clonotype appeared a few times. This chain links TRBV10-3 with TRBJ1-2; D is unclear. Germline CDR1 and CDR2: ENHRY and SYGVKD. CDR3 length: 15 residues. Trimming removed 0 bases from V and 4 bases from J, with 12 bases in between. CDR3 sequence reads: CAISESKVSLYGYTF. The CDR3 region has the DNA TGTGCCATCAGTGAGTCCAAGGTGTCACTCTATGGCTACACCTTC.

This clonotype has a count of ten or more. CDR3 DNA: TGCAGCGTTGATAGACAGGCCTATGGCTACACCTTC. The encoded protein is CSVDRQAYGYTF. This chain joins TRBV29-1 and TRBJ1-2, with D perhaps TRBD1 (6 bases). Germline V lookup: CDR1 SQVTM, CDR2 ANQGSEA. The germline V and J ends were trimmed by 3 bases and 4 bases, with 9 bases remaining between them. CDR3 length: 12 amino acids.

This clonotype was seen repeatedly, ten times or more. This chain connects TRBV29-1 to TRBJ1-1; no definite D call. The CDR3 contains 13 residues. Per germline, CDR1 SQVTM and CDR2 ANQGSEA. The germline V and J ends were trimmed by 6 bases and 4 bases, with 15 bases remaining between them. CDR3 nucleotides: TGCAGCGTCGGGGAACGAGGAGGCACTGAAGCTTTCTTT. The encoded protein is CSVGERGGTEAFF.

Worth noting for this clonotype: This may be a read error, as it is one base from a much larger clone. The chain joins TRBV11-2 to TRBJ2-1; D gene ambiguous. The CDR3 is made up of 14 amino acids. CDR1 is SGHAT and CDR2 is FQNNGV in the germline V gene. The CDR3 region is CASSLVTPNNKQFF. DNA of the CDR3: TGTGCCAGCAGCTTAGTAACCCCAAACAATAAGCAGTTCTTC.

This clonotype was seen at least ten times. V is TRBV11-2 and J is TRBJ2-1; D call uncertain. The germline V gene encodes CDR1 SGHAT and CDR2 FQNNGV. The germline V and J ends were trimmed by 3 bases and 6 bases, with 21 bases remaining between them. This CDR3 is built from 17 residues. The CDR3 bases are TGTGCCAGCAGCTTCCCACCGGGCCGAAAAATCGGCAATGAGCAGTTCTTC. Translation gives CASSFPPGRKIGNEQFF. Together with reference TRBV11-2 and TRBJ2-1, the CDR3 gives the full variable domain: EAGVAQSPRYKIIEKRQSVAFWCNPISGHATLYWYQQILGQGPKLLIQFQNNGVVDDSQLPKDRFSAERLKGVDSTLKIQPAKLEDSAVYLCASSFPPGRKIGNEQFFGPGTRLTVL.

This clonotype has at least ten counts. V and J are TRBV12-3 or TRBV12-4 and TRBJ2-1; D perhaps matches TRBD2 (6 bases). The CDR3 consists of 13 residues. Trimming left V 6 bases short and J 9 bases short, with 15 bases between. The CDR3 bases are TGTGCCAGCAGGGGAACTAGCTTCCCTGAGCAGTTCTTC. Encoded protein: CASRGTSFPEQFF.

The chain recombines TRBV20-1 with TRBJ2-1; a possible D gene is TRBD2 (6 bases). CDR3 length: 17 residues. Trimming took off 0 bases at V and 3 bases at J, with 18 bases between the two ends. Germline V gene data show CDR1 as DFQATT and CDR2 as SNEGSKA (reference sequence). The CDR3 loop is CSAREGSSGHLYNEQFF. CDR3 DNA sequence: TGCAGTGCTAGAGAGGGGTCAAGCGGGCACCTCTACAATGAGCAGTTCTTC.

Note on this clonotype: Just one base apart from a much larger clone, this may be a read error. The CDR3 loop reads CASSPWTGGTGELSF. Written as DNA, the CDR3 is TGTGCCAGCAGCCCCTGGACAGGGGGCACCGGGGAGCTGTCTTTT. The chain uses TRBV7-3 and TRBJ2-2; 11 bases are a match to TRBD1. The CDR3 is 15 residues long. The germline gives CDR1 SGHTA, CDR2 FQGTGA.

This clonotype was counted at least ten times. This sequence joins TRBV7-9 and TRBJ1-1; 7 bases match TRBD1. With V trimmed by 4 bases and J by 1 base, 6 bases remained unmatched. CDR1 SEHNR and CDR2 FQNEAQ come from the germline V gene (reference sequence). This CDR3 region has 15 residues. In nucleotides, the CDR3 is TGTGCCAGCAGCTACCCGACAGGGAAGAACACTGAAGCTTTCTTT. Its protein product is CASSYPTGKNTEAFF.

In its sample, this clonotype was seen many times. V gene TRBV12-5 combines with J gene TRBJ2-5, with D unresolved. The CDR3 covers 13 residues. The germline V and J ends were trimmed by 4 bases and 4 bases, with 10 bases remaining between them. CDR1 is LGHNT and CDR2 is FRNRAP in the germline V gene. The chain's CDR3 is CASGSLPGETQYF. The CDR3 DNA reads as TGTGCTAGTGGTTCCCTCCCTGGAGAGACCCAGTACTTC. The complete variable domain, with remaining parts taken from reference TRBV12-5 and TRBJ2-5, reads DARVTQTPRHKVTEMGQEVTMRCQPILGHNTVFWYRQTMMQGLELLAYFRNRAPLDDSGMPKDRFSAEMPDATLATLKIQPSEPRDSAVYFCASGSLPGETQYFGPGTRLLVL.

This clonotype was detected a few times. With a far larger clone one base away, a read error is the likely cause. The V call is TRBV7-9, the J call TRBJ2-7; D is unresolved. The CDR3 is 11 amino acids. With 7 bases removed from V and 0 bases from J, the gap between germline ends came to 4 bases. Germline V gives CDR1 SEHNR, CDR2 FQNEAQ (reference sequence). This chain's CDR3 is CASTDSYEQYF. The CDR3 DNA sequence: TGTGCCAGCACCGACTCCTACGAGCAGTACTTC.

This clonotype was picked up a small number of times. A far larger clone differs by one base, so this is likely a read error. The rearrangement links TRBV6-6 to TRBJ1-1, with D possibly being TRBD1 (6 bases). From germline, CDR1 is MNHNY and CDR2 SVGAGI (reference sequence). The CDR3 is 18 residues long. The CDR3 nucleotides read TGTGCCCGCAGTTATATGGGGACACAGGGAAAGTTGAACACTGAAGCTTTCTTT. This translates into CARSYMGTQGKLNTEAFF.

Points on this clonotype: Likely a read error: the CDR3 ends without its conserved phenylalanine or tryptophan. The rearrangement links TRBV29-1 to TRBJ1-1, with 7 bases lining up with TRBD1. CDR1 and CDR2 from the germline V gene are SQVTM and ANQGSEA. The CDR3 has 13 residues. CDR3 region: CSGRIQGNSEAFV. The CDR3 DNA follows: TGCAGCGGACGGATACAGGGGAACAGTGAAGCTTTCGTT.

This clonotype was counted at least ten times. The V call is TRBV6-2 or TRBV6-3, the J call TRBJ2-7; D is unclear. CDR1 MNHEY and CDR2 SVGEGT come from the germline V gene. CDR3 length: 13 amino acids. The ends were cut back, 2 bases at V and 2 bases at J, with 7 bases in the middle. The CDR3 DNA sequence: TGTGCCAGCAGTTACGTGACACCCTACGAGCAGTACTTC. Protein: CASSYVTPYEQYF.

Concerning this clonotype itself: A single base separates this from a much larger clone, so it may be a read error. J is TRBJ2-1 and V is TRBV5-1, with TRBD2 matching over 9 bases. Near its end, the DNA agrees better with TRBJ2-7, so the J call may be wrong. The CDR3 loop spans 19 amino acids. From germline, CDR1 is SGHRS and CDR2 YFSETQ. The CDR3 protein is CASSPTSGAGGPPYNEQYF. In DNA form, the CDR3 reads TGCGCCAGCAGCCCCACGTCCGGGGCGGGAGGGCCTCCCTACAATGAGCAGTACTTC.

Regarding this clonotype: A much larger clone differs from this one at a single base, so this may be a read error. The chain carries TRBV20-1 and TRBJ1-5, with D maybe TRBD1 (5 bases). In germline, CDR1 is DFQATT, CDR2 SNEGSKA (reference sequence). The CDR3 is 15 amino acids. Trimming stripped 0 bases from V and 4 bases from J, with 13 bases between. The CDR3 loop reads CSARDLRQTNQPQHF. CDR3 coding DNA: TGCAGTGCTAGAGATTTGCGACAGACTAATCAGCCCCAGCATTTT.

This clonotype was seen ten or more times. In nucleotides, the CDR3 is TGTGCCAGCAAATTCCCAAACCCCTACAATGAGCAGTTCTTC. It translates to CASKFPNPYNEQFF. The chain employs TRBV27 and TRBJ2-1; D is unclear. This CDR3 contains 14 residues. Trimming removed 7 bases at V and 2 bases at J, with 12 bases between. CDR1 and CDR2 from the germline V gene are MNHEY and SMNVEV (reference sequence).

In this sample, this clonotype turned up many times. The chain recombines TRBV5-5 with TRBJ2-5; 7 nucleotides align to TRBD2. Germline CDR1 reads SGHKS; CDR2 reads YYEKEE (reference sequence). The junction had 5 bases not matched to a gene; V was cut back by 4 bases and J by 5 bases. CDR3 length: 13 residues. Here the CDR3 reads CASSVFSGETQYF. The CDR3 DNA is TGTGCCAGCAGCGTCTTTAGCGGGGAGACCCAGTACTTC.

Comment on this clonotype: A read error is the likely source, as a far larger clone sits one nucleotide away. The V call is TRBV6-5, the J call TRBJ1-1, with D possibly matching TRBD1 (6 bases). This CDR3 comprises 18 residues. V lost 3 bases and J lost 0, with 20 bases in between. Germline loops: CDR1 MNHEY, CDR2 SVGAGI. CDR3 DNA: TGTGCCAGCAGTTATATGTGGACACAGGGAAAGTTGAACACTGAAGCTTTCTTT. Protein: CASSYMWTQGKLNTEAFF.

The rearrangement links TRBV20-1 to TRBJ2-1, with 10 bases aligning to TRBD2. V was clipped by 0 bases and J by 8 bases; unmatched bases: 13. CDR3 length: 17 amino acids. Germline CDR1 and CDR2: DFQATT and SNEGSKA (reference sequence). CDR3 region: CSARDGSGRAWRDEQFF. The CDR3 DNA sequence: TGCAGTGCTAGAGATGGAAGCGGGAGGGCCTGGCGGGATGAGCAGTTCTTC.

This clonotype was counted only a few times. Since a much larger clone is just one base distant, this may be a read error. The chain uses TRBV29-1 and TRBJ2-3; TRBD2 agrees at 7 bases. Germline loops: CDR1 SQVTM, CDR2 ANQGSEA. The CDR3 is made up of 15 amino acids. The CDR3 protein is CSAGKAGVGTDTLYF. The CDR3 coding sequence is TGCAGCGCCGGGAAGGCGGGAGTCGGCACAGATACGCTGTATTTT.

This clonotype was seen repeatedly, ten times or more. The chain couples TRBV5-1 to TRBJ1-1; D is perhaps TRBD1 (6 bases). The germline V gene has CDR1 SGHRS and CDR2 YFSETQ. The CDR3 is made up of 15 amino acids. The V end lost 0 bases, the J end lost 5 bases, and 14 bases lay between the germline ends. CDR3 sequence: CASSLDPQGPTEAFF. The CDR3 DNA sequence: TGCGCCAGCAGCTTGGACCCCCAGGGGCCAACTGAAGCTTTCTTT.

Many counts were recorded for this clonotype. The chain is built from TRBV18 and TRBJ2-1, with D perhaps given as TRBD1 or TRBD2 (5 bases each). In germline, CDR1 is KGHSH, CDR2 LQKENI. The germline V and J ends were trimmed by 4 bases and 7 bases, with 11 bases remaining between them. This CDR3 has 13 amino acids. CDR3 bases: TGTGCCAGCTCACTTTCCGGGGCGAATGAGCAGTTCTTC. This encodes CASSLSGANEQFF.

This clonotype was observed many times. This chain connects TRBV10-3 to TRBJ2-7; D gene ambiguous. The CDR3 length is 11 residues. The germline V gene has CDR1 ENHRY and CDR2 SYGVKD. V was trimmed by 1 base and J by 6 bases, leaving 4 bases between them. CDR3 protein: CAISEYPEQYF. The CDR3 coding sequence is TGTGCCATCAGTGAGTATCCCGAGCAGTACTTC.

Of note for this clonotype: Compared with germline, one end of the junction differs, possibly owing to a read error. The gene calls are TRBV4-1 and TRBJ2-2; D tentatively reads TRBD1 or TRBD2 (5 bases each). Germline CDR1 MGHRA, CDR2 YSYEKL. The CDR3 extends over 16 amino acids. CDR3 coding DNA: TGCGCCAGCATCCAAGGCACAGGCTTTGCAACCGGGGAGCTGTTCTTT. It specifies CASIQGTGFATGELFF.